These T cell receptor beta chains were read from a single sample in a study of blood T cells in healthy people across ages. TCRdb re-called the 5' RACE reads with MiXCR, one entry per CDR3 protein. The profile shows roughly 1.5 million distinct CDR3 sequences, under 55% of them singletons. The sequencing sample was made of blood. The receptors derive from a young woman in good health. The CDR3 runs from the conserved cysteine through the conserved F or W. A D gene is named only where the DNA matches it firmly. Clone size, where shown, is once, few, many, or a class for clones that have expanded.

abundance	j_gene	v_gene	d_gene	CDR3aa	CDR3nt
few	TRBJ1-5	TRBV28	TRBD1	CASSSPTGPGQPQHF	TGTGCCAGCAGTTCCCCGACAGGGCCCGGTCAGCCCCAGCATTTT
NA	TRBJ1-5	TRBV6-2/TRBV6-3	TRBD1	CASSLQGSSNQPQHF	TGTGCCAGCAGCTTACAGGGGAGTAGCAATCAGCCCCAGCATTTT
NA	TRBJ2-2	TRBV4-2	TRBD1	CASSQDRGRGQGKTGELFF	TGTGCCAGCAGCCAAGATCGGGGCCGGGGACAGGGTAAAACCGGGGAGCTGTTTTTT
NA	TRBJ2-7	TRBV20-1	NA	CSACSGAPYEQYF	TGCAGTGCTTGCTCCGGGGCCCCCTACGAGCAGTACTTC
few	TRBJ2-1	TRBV4-3	TRBD2	CASSPRTSGSTDEQFF	TGCGCCAGCAGCCCCCGGACTAGCGGGAGTACGGATGAGCAGTTCTTC
NA	TRBJ2-1	TRBV4-2	TRBD2	CASSRAGGRTDEQFF	TGTGCCAGCAGCCGAGCGGGGGGAAGGACCGATGAGCAGTTCTTC
once	TRBJ2-7	TRBV4-1	NA	CASSQPLRIGAPQGDQYF	TGCGCCAGCAGTCAACCCCTGAGGATCGGCGCTCCACAAGGGGACCAGTACTTC
NA	TRBJ1-1	TRBV6-6	NA	CASSYGGTPGDTEAFF	TGTGCCAGCAGTTACGGGGGGACACCAGGAGACACTGAAGCTTTCTTT
NA	TRBJ1-1	TRBV10-3	NA	CAIRRGGTTEAFF	TGTGCCATCAGAAGGGGAGGGACCACTGAAGCTTTCTTT
few	TRBJ2-1	TRBV2	TRBD2	CASSAGLAEYNEQFF	TGTGCCAGCAGTGCCGGACTAGCGGAATACAATGAGCAGTTCTTC
NA	TRBJ1-1	TRBV4-1	NA	CASSQEGPGREAFF	TGCGCCAGCAGCCAAGAGGGGCCAGGGAGGGAAGCTTTCTTT
NA	TRBJ2-1	TRBV2	NA	CASSNRQANEQFF	TGTGCCAGCAGCAACCGACAGGCGAATGAGCAGTTCTTC
NA	TRBJ2-7	TRBV9	NA	CASSPPPGGVAYEQYF	TGTGCCAGCAGCCCCCCCCCTGGCGGGGTAGCCTACGAGCAGTACTTC
NA	TRBJ2-1	TRBV5-1	TRBD2	CASSQTSGRYNEQFF	TGTGCCAGCAGCCAAACTAGCGGGAGGTACAATGAGCAGTTCTTC
NA	TRBJ2-2	TRBV4-3	NA	CASSQASFHTGELFF	TGCGCCAGCAGCCAAGCTAGCTTTCACACCGGGGAGCTGTTTTTT
NA	TRBJ2-7	TRBV7-2	NA	CASSDLLTPDEQYF	TGTGCCAGCAGCGATCTACTAACCCCAGACGAGCAGTACTTC
NA	TRBJ1-4	TRBV7-9	NA	CASSTTNRNEKLFF	TGTGCCAGCAGCACTACGAACAGGAATGAAAAACTGTTTTTT
few	TRBJ2-7	TRBV29-1	NA	CSVDAGPTYNEQYF	TGCAGCGTTGATGCGGGGCCCACCTACAATGAGCAGTACTTC
many	TRBJ2-1	TRBV20-1	TRBD1	CSARGLGQGYYNEQFF	TGCAGTGCTCGGGGGTTGGGACAGGGATACTACAATGAGCAGTTCTTC
NA	TRBJ2-6	TRBV6-1	NA	CASSGTGPFRANVLTF	TGTGCCAGCAGTGGAACAGGGCCCTTCAGGGCCAACGTCCTGACTTTC
NA	TRBJ1-1	TRBV6-1	NA	CASSGRQPTTEAFF	TGTGCCAGCAGTGGACGACAGCCTACCACTGAAGCTTTCTTT
NA	TRBJ2-7	TRBV12-3/TRBV12-4	NA	CASSSRQTTYEQYF	TGTGCCAGCAGTAGTAGACAGACGACCTACGAGCAGTACTTC
NA	TRBJ2-5	TRBV12-3/TRBV12-4	NA	CASRTGLPQETQYF	TGTGCCAGCAGAACTGGACTGCCACAAGAGACCCAGTACTTC
NA	TRBJ2-7	TRBV20-1	NA	CSARDMAGGTYEQYF	TGCAGTGCTAGAGATATGGCAGGGGGGACCTACGAGCAGTACTTC
NA	TRBJ2-3	TRBV7-2	TRBD1	CASSRRRQGGNTQYF	TGTGCCAGCAGCAGGCGCCGACAGGGCGGAAATACGCAGTATTTT
NA	TRBJ2-5	TRBV5-1	TRBD2	CASSSASGNNEQYF	TGCGCCAGCAGCTCGGCGAGCGGGAACAATGAGCAGTACTTC
many	TRBJ2-7	TRBV5-1	NA	CASSFGLTYEQYF	TGCGCCAGCAGCTTCGGGTTAACCTACGAGCAGTACTTC
NA	TRBJ2-1	TRBV5-1	TRBD1	CASSLRSQGALGNEQFF	TGCGCCAGCAGCTTGCGAAGCCAGGGGGCGCTTGGGAATGAGCAGTTCTTC
NA	TRBJ2-3	TRBV4-3	TRBD2	CASSPQMWREGTDTQYF	TGCGCCAGCAGTCCCCAAATGTGGCGGGAGGGGACAGATACGCAGTATTTT